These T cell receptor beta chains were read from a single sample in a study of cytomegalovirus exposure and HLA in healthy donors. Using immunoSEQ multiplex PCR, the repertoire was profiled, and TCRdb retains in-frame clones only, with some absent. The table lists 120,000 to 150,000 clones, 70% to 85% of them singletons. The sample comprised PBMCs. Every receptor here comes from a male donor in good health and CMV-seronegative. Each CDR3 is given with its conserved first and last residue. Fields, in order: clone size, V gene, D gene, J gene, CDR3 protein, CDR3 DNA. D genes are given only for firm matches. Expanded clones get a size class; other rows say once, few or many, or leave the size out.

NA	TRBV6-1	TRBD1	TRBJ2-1	CASSEDRAFNEQFF	TGTGCCAGCAGCGAGGACAGGGCTTTCAATGAGCAGTTCTTC
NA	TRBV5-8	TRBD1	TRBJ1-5	CASSLDRGGQPQHF	TGTGCCAGCAGCTTGGACAGGGGAGGTCAGCCCCAGCATTTT
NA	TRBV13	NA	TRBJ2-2	CASSLAGLEFF	TGTGCCAGCAGCTTAGCAGGGTTGGAGTTTTTT
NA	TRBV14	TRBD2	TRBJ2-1	CASSRLAGAFNEQFF	TGTGCCAGCAGCCGACTAGCGGGAGCCTTCAATGAGCAGTTCTTC
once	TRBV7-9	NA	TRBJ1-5	CASSLGLGEGNQPQHF	TGTGCCAGCAGCTTAGGGTTAGGGGAGGGCAATCAGCCCCAGCATTTT
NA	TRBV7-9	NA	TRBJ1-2	CSSSSGVRGYTF	TGTTCCAGCAGCTCCGGGGTGCGGGGCTACACCTTC
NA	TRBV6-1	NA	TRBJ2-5	CASSPTRRETQYF	TGTGCCAGCAGTCCTACTAGAAGAGAGACCCAGTACTTC
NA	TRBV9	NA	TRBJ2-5	CASSVGGLQETQYF	TGTGCCAGCAGCGTAGGCGGACTCCAAGAGACCCAGTACTTC
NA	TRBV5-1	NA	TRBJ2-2	CASSLVTVNTGELFF	TGCGCCAGCAGCTTGGTCACAGTGAACACCGGGGAGCTGTTTTTT
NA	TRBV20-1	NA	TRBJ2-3	CAGSTDTQYF	TGTGCGGGGAGCACAGATACGCAGTATTTT
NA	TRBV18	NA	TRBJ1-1	CASSPRFGRGDTEAFF	TGTGCCAGCTCACCCCGTTTTGGGAGGGGTGACACTGAAGCTTTCTTT
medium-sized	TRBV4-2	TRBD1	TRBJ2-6	CASSQDGQGGANVLTF	TGTGCCAGCAGCCAAGATGGACAGGGTGGGGCCAACGTCCTGACTTTC
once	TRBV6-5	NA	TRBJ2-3	CASRTGLVSTDTQYF	TGTGCCAGCAGAACGGGACTCGTCAGCACAGATACGCAGTATTTT
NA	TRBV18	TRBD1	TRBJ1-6	CASSPVTGQSSYNSPLHF	TGTGCCAGCTCACCAGTGACAGGGCAGAGCTCCTATAATTCACCCCTCCACTTT
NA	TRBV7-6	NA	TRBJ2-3	CASSSGQGLSTDTQYF	TGTGCCAGCAGCAGCGGCCAGGGGCTAAGCACAGATACGCAGTATTTT
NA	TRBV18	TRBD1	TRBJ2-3	CASSPPPGQGEYTQYF	TGTGCCAGCTCACCACCGCCGGGACAGGGTGAATATACGCAGTATTTT
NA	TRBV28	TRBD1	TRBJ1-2	CASSPRQGIGYGYTF	TGTGCCAGCAGCCCGAGACAGGGTATTGGTTATGGCTACACCTTC
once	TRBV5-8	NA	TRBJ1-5	CASSFGNNQPQHF	TGTGCCAGCAGTTTCGGGAACAATCAGCCCCAGCATTTT
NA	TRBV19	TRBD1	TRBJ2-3	CASSIVGTGGTDTQYF	TGTGCCAGTAGTATAGTGGGGACAGGTGGCACAGATACGCAGTATTTT
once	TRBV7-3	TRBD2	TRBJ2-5	CASSQGLAGFETQYF	TGTGCCAGCAGCCAGGGACTAGCGGGATTCGAGACCCAGTACTTC
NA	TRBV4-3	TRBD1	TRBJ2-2	CASSRGTGDPTGELFF	TGCGCCAGCAGCCGAGGGACAGGGGACCCCACCGGGGAGCTGTTTTTT
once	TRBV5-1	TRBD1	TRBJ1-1	CASSPWTGLNTEAFF	TGCGCCAGCAGCCCGTGGACAGGATTGAACACTGAAGCTTTCTTT
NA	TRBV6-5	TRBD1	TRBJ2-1	CASSYSAGTGSNEQFF	TGTGCCAGCAGTTACTCGGCCGGGACAGGGTCCAATGAGCAGTTCTTC
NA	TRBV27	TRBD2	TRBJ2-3	CASSLTSGKSPDTQYF	TGTGCCAGCAGTTTGACTAGCGGGAAAAGTCCAGATACGCAGTATTTT
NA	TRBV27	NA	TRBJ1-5	CASSTLQLSNQPQHF	TGTGCCAGCAGCACGCTACAGCTTAGCAATCAGCCCCAGCATTTT
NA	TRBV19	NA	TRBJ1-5	CASSSNLGGASNQPQHF	TGTGCCAGTAGTTCGAACTTGGGGGGGGCCAGCAATCAGCCCCAGCATTTT
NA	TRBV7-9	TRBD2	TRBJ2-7	CASSLEGGLAGANYEQYF	TGTGCCAGCAGCTTAGAAGGCGGACTAGCGGGAGCAAACTACGAGCAGTACTTC
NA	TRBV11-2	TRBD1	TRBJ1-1	CASSLGDRDFSEAFF	TGTGCCAGCAGCTTAGGAGACAGGGATTTCTCTGAAGCTTTCTTT
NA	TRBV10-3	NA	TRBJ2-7	CAISDNYEQYF	TGTGCCATCAGTGATAACTACGAGCAGTACTTC
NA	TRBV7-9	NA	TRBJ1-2	CASSFGSGGNNYGYTF	TGTGCCAGCAGCTTCGGGAGCGGGGGGAATAACTATGGCTACACCTTC